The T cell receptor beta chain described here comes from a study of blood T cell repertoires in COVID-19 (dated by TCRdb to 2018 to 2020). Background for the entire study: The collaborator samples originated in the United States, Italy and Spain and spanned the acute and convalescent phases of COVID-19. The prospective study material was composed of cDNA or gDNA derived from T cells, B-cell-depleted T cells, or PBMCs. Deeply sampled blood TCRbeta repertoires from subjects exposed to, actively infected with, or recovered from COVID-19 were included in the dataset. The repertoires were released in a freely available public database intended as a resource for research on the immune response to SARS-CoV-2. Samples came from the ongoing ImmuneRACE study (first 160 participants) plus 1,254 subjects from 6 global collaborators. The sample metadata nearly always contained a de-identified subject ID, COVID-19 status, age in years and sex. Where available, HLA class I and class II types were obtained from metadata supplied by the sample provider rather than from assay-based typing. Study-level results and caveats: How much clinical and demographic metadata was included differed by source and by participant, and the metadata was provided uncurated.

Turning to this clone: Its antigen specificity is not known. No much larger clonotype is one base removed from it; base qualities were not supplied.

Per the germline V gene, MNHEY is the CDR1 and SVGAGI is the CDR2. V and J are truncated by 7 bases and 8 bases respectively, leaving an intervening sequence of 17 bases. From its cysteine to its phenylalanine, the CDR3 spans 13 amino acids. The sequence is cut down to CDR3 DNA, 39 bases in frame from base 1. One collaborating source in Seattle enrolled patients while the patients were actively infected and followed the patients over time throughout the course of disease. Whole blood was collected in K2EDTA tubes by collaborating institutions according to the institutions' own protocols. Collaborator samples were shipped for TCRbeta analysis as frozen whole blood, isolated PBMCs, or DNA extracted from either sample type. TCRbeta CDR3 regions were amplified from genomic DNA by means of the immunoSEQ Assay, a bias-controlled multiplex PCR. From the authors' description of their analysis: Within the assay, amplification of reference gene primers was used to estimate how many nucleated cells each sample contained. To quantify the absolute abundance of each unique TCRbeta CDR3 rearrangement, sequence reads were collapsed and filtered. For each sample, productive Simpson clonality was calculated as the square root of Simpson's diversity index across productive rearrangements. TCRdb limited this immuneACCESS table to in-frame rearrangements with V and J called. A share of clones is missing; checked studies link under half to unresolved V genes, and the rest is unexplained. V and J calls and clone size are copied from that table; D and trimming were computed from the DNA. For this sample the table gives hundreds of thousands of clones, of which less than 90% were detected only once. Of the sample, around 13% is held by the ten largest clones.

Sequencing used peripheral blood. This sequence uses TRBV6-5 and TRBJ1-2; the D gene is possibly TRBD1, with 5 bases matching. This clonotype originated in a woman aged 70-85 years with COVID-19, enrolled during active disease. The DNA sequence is TGTGCCAGCAATAGCCCGGGACTAAGGGGCTACACCTTC. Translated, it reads CASNSPGLRGYTF.